This T cell receptor beta chain was profiled in a study of PD-1 blockade in classical Hodgkin lymphoma. The time point: newly diagnosed, previously untreated cHL patient sample. Germline CDR1 MDHEN, CDR2 SYDVKM. This CDR3 region has 15 residues. V dropped 7 bases and J dropped 5; count of bases not matched to a gene: 11. Generated by immunoSEQ multiplex PCR, the TCRdb table keeps only in-frame clones and is missing some. Among about 15,000 clones listed, roughly four fifths were seen once. The TCR was taken from a human donor with classical Hodgkin lymphoma. Sequencing was done on a sample of peripheral blood mononuclear cells (PBMCs). V gene TRBV28 combines with J gene TRBJ2-7; 10 nucleotides agree with TRBD1. CDR3 region: CASTLSGDRGHEQYF. CDR3 bases: TGTGCCAGCACCCTATCCGGGGACAGGGGTCACGAGCAGTACTTC. The full variable domain, with the rest looked up from reference TRBV28 and TRBJ2-7, is DVKVTQSSRYLVKRTGEKVFLECVQDMDHENMFWYRQDPGLGLRLIYFSYDVKMKEKGDIPEGYSVSREKKERFSLILESASTNQTSMYLCASTLSGDRGHEQYFGPGTRLTVT.